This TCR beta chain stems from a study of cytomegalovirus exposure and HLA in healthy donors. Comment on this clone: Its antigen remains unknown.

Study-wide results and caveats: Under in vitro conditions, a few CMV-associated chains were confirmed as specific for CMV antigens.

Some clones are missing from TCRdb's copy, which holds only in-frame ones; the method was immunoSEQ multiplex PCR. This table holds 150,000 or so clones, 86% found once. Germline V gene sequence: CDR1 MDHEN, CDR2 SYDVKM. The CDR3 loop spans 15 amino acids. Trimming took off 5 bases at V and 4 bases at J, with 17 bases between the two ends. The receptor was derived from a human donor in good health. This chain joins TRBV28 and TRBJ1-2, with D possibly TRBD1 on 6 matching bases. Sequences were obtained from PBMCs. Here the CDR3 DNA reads TGTGCCAGCAGTCTAACCGGACAGTCGACCTATGGCTACACCTTC. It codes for CASSLTGQSTYGYTF.